This T cell receptor (beta chain) was captured in a study of T cells in Graves' hyperthyroidism and ophthalmopathy. Study outcomes and limitations: In validation, the model predicted ophthalmopathy. These predictions came a median about 6 months before onset. The blood repertoire included most of the expanded thyroid clonotypes above 0.001.

In this sample, this clonotype turned up a few times. Its antigen remains unidentified. Germline lookup yields CDR1 SGHVS and CDR2 FQNEAQ. With V trimmed by 4 bases and J by 7 bases, 9 bases remained unmatched. This CDR3 is built from 15 residues. Amplified regions were TCR beta CDR3 sequences from RNA transcripts. The primer set for the first-round RT-PCR of the TCR CDR3 was HTBI. Using its own MiXCR run on the multiplex PCR reads, TCRdb lists one record per CDR3 protein. The sample records 370,000 or so distinct CDR3 sequences, roughly 25% being singletons. Hyperthyroidism patients were newly diagnosed, had disease duration under 2 months, and were aged 18 to 65 years. Researchers barred patients who had uncontrolled infection, other autoimmune disease, pregnancy or lactation.

Sequenced material: blood. The receptor was isolated from a man in his forties or fifties with Graves' hyperthyroidism. V is TRBV7-8 and J is TRBJ2-2; 7 bases are shared with TRBD1. The CDR3: CASSSTGTLDGELFF. The CDR3 coding sequence is TGTGCCAGCAGCTCGACAGGGACCCTTGACGGGGAGCTGTTTTTT. Full variable domain (rest looked up from reference TRBV7-8 and TRBJ2-2): GAGVSQSPRYKVAKRGQDVALRCDPISGHVSLFWYQQALGQGPEFLTYFQNEAQLDKSGLPSDRFFAERPEGSVSTLKIQRTQQEDSAVYLCASSSTGTLDGELFFGEGSRLTVL.